Below, 31 T cell receptor beta chains from the same sample are listed, as sequenced in a study of breast tumors, draining lymph nodes, adjacent tissues. TCRdb reprocessed the multiplex PCR reads via MiXCR and lists one record per CDR3 protein. The sample holds approximately 12,000 distinct CDR3 sequences; under 40% are singletons and the top ten take 13% to 15%. The specimen sequenced was breast tumor tissue. The receptors come from a female donor with breast cancer. Some clones in this sample may be carry-over from other donors' samples.

The chain couples TRBV2 to TRBJ2-7; TRBD1 is a possible D gene (5 bases). The germline gives CDR1 SNHLY, CDR2 FYNNEI. V was cut by 3 bases and J by 5 bases, with 11 bases left in between. The CDR3 sequence is 13 residues long. The CDR3 loop is CASSEQGLNEQYF. CDR3 nucleotide sequence: TGTGCCAGCAGTGAGCAGGGTCTCAACGAGCAGTACTTC.

By its share, this clonotype is medium-sized. The chain uses TRBV7-2 and TRBJ2-7, with TRBD2 identical over 10 bases. Germline V lookup: CDR1 SGHTA, CDR2 FQGNSA. J lost 4 bases, V lost 2 bases, and 8 bases had no gene match. The CDR3 covers 16 residues. CDR3 nucleotides: TGTGCCAGCAGCTTACAGGGGCTAGCGGGAGTATACGAGCAGTACTTC. This codes for CASSLQGLAGVYEQYF.

V usage is TRBV20-1 and J usage is TRBJ1-6, with D maybe TRBD1 (5 bases). This CDR3 is built from 13 residues. Trimming pared 6 bases from V and 7 bases from J, leaving 13 bases between. In germline, CDR1 is DFQATT, CDR2 SNEGSKA (reference sequence). This CDR3 is CSAKEQVNSPLHF. The CDR3 DNA reads TGCAGTGCCAAAGAACAGGTCAATTCACCCCTCCACTTT.

Sample share makes this clonotype medium-sized. The chain employs TRBV5-1 and TRBJ2-1, with 14 bases aligning to TRBD2. Germline trimming cut 4 bases from V and 6 bases from J; bases unmatched to any gene: 6. This CDR3 is built from 16 residues. Germline CDR1 is SGHRS and CDR2 is YFSETQ. The CDR3 reads CASSAAGTSGGNEQFF. CDR3 sequence (DNA): TGCGCCAGCAGCGCAGCCGGGACTAGCGGGGGCAATGAGCAGTTCTTC.

This sequence joins TRBV2 and TRBJ1-1, with D uncertain. Germline CDR1 and CDR2: SNHLY and FYNNEI. CDR3 length equals 13 residues. The V gene lost 5 bases and the J gene lost 4 bases, with 11 bases spanning the gap. The CDR3 nucleotides read TGTGCCAGCAGTCTCACAAGTGGCACTGAAGCTTTCTTT. Protein: CASSLTSGTEAFF. The full variable domain, completed using reference TRBV2 and TRBJ1-1, is EPEVTQTPSHQVTQMGQEVILRCVPISNHLYFYWYRQILGQKVEFLVSFYNNEISEKSEIFDDQFSVERPDGSNFTLKIRSTKLEDSAMYFCASSLTSGTEAFFGQGTRLTVV.

Sample share makes this clonotype medium-sized. The rearrangement uses TRBV2 and TRBJ2-2; TRBD1 agrees at 8 bases. The V segment lost 1 base and the J segment 4 bases; nucleotides outside the gene matches: 5. Germline V gives CDR1 SNHLY, CDR2 FYNNEI. This CDR3 has 16 amino acids. CDR3 nucleotide sequence: TGTGCCAGCAGTGAAGGGTTCAGGGGGCGCACCGGGGAGCTGTTTTTT. It encodes CASSEGFRGRTGELFF.

This clonotype is judged medium-sized (0.01 to 0.1%). The junction departs from the called germline gene at one end, perhaps through a read error. The V call is TRBV20-1, the J call TRBJ1-5, with 7 bases fitting TRBD1. The V gene's germline CDR1 is DFQATT and CDR2 SNEGSKA (reference sequence). This CDR3 has 11 residues. CDR3 coding DNA: TGCAGTGCTCCGGTGAGAGACAGGGAATATTTT. Amino acids: CSAPVRDREYF.

At least ten counts were recorded for this clonotype. V is TRBV19 and J is TRBJ2-5; no clear D. From germline, CDR1 is LNHDA and CDR2 SQIVND (reference sequence). The CDR3 sequence is 14 residues long. V lost 4 bases and J lost 0, with 9 bases in between. This CDR3 is CASSSGPNQETQYF. The CDR3 bases are TGTGCCAGTAGTAGTGGGCCTAACCAAGAGACCCAGTACTTC. Filled out from reference TRBV19 and TRBJ2-5, the complete variable domain reads DGGITQSPKYLFRKEGQNVTLSCEQNLNHDAMYWYRQDPGQGLRLIYYSQIVNDFQKGDIAEGYSVSREKKESFPLTVTSAQKNPTAFYLCASSSGPNQETQYFGPGTRLLVL.

In this sample, this clonotype turned up many times. A much more abundant neighbour one base away suggests this may be a read error. The CDR3 does not end in the conserved phenylalanine or tryptophan, so this is likely a read error. The chain carries TRBV2 and TRBJ1-5; TRBD1 agrees at 9 bases. The CDR3 loop spans 17 amino acids. J lost 4 bases, V lost 6 bases, and 13 bases had no gene match. The germline V gene encodes CDR1 SNHLY and CDR2 FYNNEI. The DNA for the CDR3 is TGTGCCAGCAGCCTCGCCGGGACAGGGTATTGGAATCAGCCCCAGCATTCT. Translating gives CASSLAGTGYWNQPQHS.

With regard to this clonotype: The CDR3 does not end in the conserved phenylalanine or tryptophan, so this is likely a read error. The DNA is omitted, as the CDR3 cannot be located on it reliably, and the CDR3 follows TCRdb's listing. This chain connects TRBV5-1 to TRBJ2-7; whether TRBD2, the table's D call, matches the DNA was not checked. Germline assignment: CDR1 SGHRS and CDR2 YFSETQ. The CDR3 adds up to 11 amino acids, both ends counted. The CDR3 protein is CASSLVVPTSG.

This rearrangement joins TRBV12-3 or TRBV12-4 to TRBJ2-7, with D unclear. Deletions cut 6 bases from V and 7 bases from J, with 7 bases between. The CDR3 has 10 amino acids. The CDR3 DNA is TGTGCCAGCAGCCGCTTTGAGCAGTACTTC. It yields the protein CASSRFEQYF.

Notes on this clonotype: The conserved phenylalanine or tryptophan is not found at the CDR3 terminus, so this likely reflects a read error. CDR3 sequence: CSARNGYKQYS. CDR3 nucleotides: TGCAGTGCTAGAAACGGCTACAAGCAGTACTCC. V usage is TRBV20-1 and J usage is TRBJ2-7; D is uncertain. Germline V gene sequence: CDR1 DFQATT, CDR2 SNEGSKA (reference sequence). The CDR3 is made up of 11 amino acids.

This sequence joins TRBV2 and TRBJ1-5; D uncertain. The CDR3 is 12 residues long. The V end lost 4 bases, the J end lost 5 bases, and 6 bases lay between the germline ends. Germline loops: CDR1 SNHLY, CDR2 FYNNEI. DNA for the CDR3: TGTGCCAGCAGTGCAGGTTATCAGCCCCAGCATTTT. Translation: CASSAGYQPQHF.

This clonotype is labeled as medium-sized. The chain carries TRBV20-1 and TRBJ2-5; 7 positions match TRBD2. Germline V gene lookup returns CDR1 DFQATT and CDR2 SNEGSKA (reference sequence). The length of the CDR3 is 12 residues. CDR3 coding DNA: TGCAGCGGCGGGGGACTACAAGAGACCCAGTACTTC. It yields the protein CSGGGLQETQYF.

In this sample, this clonotype turned up many times. This chain joins TRBV6-4 and TRBJ2-1, with D possibly being TRBD2 (6 bases). CDR1 MRHNA and CDR2 SNTAGT come from the germline V gene. V shed 0 bases and J shed 6 bases, with 12 bases lying between them. This CDR3 comprises 15 residues. CDR3 amino acids: CASSDSEGSSNEQFF. CDR3 nucleotide sequence: TGTGCCAGCAGTGACTCGGAGGGTAGTAGCAATGAGCAGTTCTTC.

The J gene is TRBJ1-1, the V gene TRBV7-9, with D unclear. The germline V gene has CDR1 SEHNR and CDR2 FQNEAQ (reference sequence). V gave up 4 bases and J gave up 4 bases, with 19 bases separating them. The CDR3 runs 16 residues. The DNA for the CDR3 is TGTGCCAGCAGCTCTCGTCGGACCGAATGGAGCACTGAAGCTTTCTTT. Protein: CASSSRRTEWSTEAFF.

This chain links TRBV5-1 with TRBJ2-7; tentatively, D is TRBD2 (6 bases). Trimming removed 2 bases at V and 3 bases at J, with 9 bases between. The CDR3 extends over 13 amino acids. CDR1 and CDR2 (germline): SGHRS, YFSETQ. The CDR3 region has the DNA TGCGCCAGCAGCTTCACCGGGGGCTACGAGCAGTACTTC. It is translated as CASSFTGGYEQYF.

This clonotype came up a few times. This clone may be a read error of a much larger clone one base away. The chain is built from TRBV18 and TRBJ2-7; TRBD2 matches 14 bases. CDR3 length equals 15 residues. Germline lookup yields CDR1 KGHSH and CDR2 LQKENI. The CDR3 region has the DNA TGTGCCAGCTCACCAGGACTAGCGGGAGGACGGGAGCAGTCCTTC. Amino acids: CASSPGLAGGREQSF.

The rearrangement uses TRBV2 and TRBJ2-7, with 12 bases fitting TRBD2. CDR3 length equals 16 residues. The ends lost 7 bases at V and 2 bases at J; junction bases unmatched: 9. Germline values: CDR1 SNHLY, CDR2 FYNNEI. The CDR3: CASKTSGSYIAYEQYF. CDR3 bases: TGTGCCAGCAAGACTAGCGGGAGCTATATAGCCTACGAGCAGTACTTC.

This clonotype was seen at least ten times. The chain combines TRBV20-1 with TRBJ2-1; 10 nucleotides line up with TRBD1. Germline V gene data show CDR1 as DFQATT and CDR2 as SNEGSKA (reference sequence). V trimming: 1 base; J trimming: 6 bases; junction bases outside the gene matches: 9. This CDR3 spans 16 amino acids. Here the CDR3 reads CSARGGGTGARNEQFF. CDR3 nucleotide sequence: TGCAGTGCTAGAGGGGGGGGGACAGGGGCGCGCAATGAGCAGTTCTTC.

This clonotype was recorded at least ten times. The chain employs TRBV28 and TRBJ2-1; unclear D gene. V lost 4 bases, J lost 0 bases, and 10 bases lay in between. Germline-derived CDR1 and CDR2 are MDHEN and SYDVKM. This CDR3 is built from 15 residues. For the CDR3, the DNA is TGTGCCAGCAGTTCGGACCAGAGCTCCTACAATGAGCAGTTCTTC. Its protein product is CASSSDQSSYNEQFF.

Judged by abundance, this clonotype is medium-sized. The chain recombines TRBV7-9 with TRBJ2-7; 8 positions match TRBD1. From germline, CDR1 is SEHNR and CDR2 FQNEAQ (reference sequence). Trimming removed 5 bases from V and 3 bases from J; junction bases left unmatched: 6. The length of the CDR3 is 14 residues. The CDR3 coding sequence is TGTGCCAGCAGCCCTGGGGACAGGTTCTACGAGCAGTACTTC. Translation: CASSPGDRFYEQYF. The full variable domain, with the rest looked up from reference TRBV7-9 and TRBJ2-7, is DTGVSQNPRHKITKRGQNVTFRCDPISEHNRLYWYRQTLGQGPEFLTYFQNEAQLEKSRLLSDRFSAERPKGSFSTLEIQRTEQGDSAMYLCASSPGDRFYEQYFGPGTRLTVT.

Turning to this clonotype: One end of the junction fails to match germline, which may point to a read error. This CDR3 reads CASSEDRNTGELFF. The CDR3, as DNA: TGCGCCAGCAGCGAAGACAGGAACACCGGGGAGCTGTTTTTT. This rearrangement joins TRBV4-3 to TRBJ2-2, with D possibly being TRBD1 (5 bases). The V gene's germline CDR1 is LGHNA and CDR2 YSLEER. This CDR3 spans 14 amino acids.

The rearrangement uses TRBV5-1 and TRBJ1-3, with D hard to call. Germline CDR1 reads SGHRS; CDR2 reads YFSETQ. Trimming removed 2 bases at V and 2 bases at J, with 14 bases between. The CDR3 extends over 16 amino acids. The CDR3 spells CASSFREFEAGNTIYF. In DNA form, the CDR3 reads TGCGCCAGCAGCTTCCGGGAATTCGAGGCTGGAAACACCATATATTTT.

The V and J genes are TRBV10-1 and TRBJ1-1; no firm D call. Germline loops: CDR1 WNHNN, CDR2 SYGVQD (reference sequence). The CDR3 has 15 residues. V lost 0 bases, J lost 0 bases, and 8 bases lay in between. This CDR3 is CASSESTALNTEAFF. The CDR3, as DNA: TGCGCCAGCAGTGAGTCGACGGCACTGAACACTGAAGCTTTCTTT.

The chain links TRBV29-1 to TRBJ2-5, with D unclear. Looked up from germline, CDR1 is SQVTM and CDR2 is ANQGSEA. This CDR3 has 14 residues. V was cut by 1 base and J by 5 bases, with 14 bases left in between. The CDR3 spells CSVEVISHRETQYF. The CDR3 nucleotides read TGCAGCGTTGAAGTGATTTCTCATCGGGAGACCCAGTACTTC.

This clonotype was picked up many times. The chain carries TRBV4-1 and TRBJ1-2; D is perhaps TRBD1 (5 bases). The germline V gene has CDR1 MGHRA and CDR2 YSYEKL. Between the trimmed V and J ends, which lost 0 bases and 4 bases, there was a span of 15 bases. This CDR3 contains 16 residues. Here the CDR3 reads CASSQDPGAWSYGYTF. The CDR3 nucleotides read TGCGCCAGCAGCCAAGATCCTGGGGCATGGAGCTATGGCTACACCTTC.

This clonotype was seen repeatedly, ten times or more. The chain couples TRBV20-1 to TRBJ1-4; possibly TRBD1 for D (6 bases). Germline CDR1 DFQATT, CDR2 SNEGSKA (reference sequence). This CDR3 comprises 17 residues. Trimming cost V 1 base and J 0 bases, with 15 bases left between them. CDR3 nucleotide sequence: TGCAGTGCTAGAGTAGTGACAGGCCTCGCAACTAATGAAAAACTGTTTTTT. It translates to CSARVVTGLATNEKLFF.

This clonotype has ten or more counts. V and J are TRBV29-1 and TRBJ1-3; D not resolved. CDR1 SQVTM and CDR2 ANQGSEA come from the germline V gene. The CDR3 extends over 12 amino acids. V gave up 4 bases and J gave up 0 bases, with 4 bases separating them. The CDR3 DNA sequence: TGCAGCGTTGGACACTCTGGAAACACCATATATTTT. As protein: CSVGHSGNTIYF.

The J gene is TRBJ1-2, the V gene TRBV20-1; D not resolved. CDR1 is DFQATT and CDR2 is SNEGSKA in the germline V gene (reference sequence). The CDR3 covers 13 residues. Trimming took 0 bases from V and 8 from J, leaving 13 bases between them. The CDR3, as DNA: TGCAGTGCTAGAGACGGCTACGTAGCGGGCTACACCTTC. This translates into CSARDGYVAGYTF.

By sample share, this clonotype is medium-sized (0.01 to 0.1%). V and J are TRBV10-3 and TRBJ2-7; 14 bases map to TRBD2. The ends lost 6 bases at V and 5 bases at J; junction bases unmatched: 6. CDR3 size: 15 residues. In germline, CDR1 is ENHRY, CDR2 SYGVKD. The CDR3 region is CAISTGTSGGHEQYF. The DNA of the CDR3 is TGTGCCATCAGCACCGGGACTAGCGGGGGCCACGAGCAGTACTTC.